These 15 T cell receptor beta chains came from one sample sequenced in a study of early T cells in non-severe SARS-CoV-2 infection. TCRdb used MiXCR to reprocess the 5' RACE reads, holding one entry per CDR3 protein. Among about 50,000 distinct CDR3 sequences, approximately 10% were seen once, and the ten largest hold about 13%. The material sequenced was whole blood. The receptors here all came from an adult who was a healthcare worker with PCR-confirmed SARS-CoV-2 infection or an uninfected control (not recorded which).

This clonotype was counted only a few times. The gene calls are TRBV9 and TRBJ1-2, with TRBD1 identical over 9 bases. Unmatched junction bases numbered 7, after V lost 3 bases and J lost 4 bases. This CDR3 comprises 15 residues. Per the germline V gene, CDR1 is SGDLS and CDR2 is YYNGEE. CDR3 region: CASSANRGRAYGYTF. The CDR3 DNA follows: TGTGCCAGCAGCGCCAACAGGGGGCGCGCCTATGGCTACACCTTC.

This clonotype has only a few counts. The chain couples TRBV4-2 to TRBJ1-5; D gene unclear. The V and J ends lost 2 bases and 7 bases respectively, with 12 bases between them. This CDR3 has 14 amino acids. The germline V gene encodes CDR1 LGHNA and CDR2 YNFKEQ. CDR3 loop: CASSQKGPGQPQHF. The CDR3 region has the DNA TGTGCCAGCAGCCAAAAAGGGCCCGGGCAGCCCCAGCATTTT.

V usage is TRBV6-2 or TRBV6-3 and J usage is TRBJ2-3; D might be TRBD1 (6 bases). V was cut by 6 bases and J by 4 bases, with 14 bases left in between. CDR1 is MNHEY, CDR2 SVGEGT, per germline. This CDR3 spans 14 amino acids. The CDR3 DNA follows: TGTGCCAGCAGGGGGGCCTGGGAAGCAGATACGCAGTATTTT. It translates to CASRGAWEADTQYF.

V usage is TRBV29-1 and J usage is TRBJ2-3, with D perhaps being TRBD1 or TRBD2 (5 bases each). Per germline, CDR1 SQVTM and CDR2 ANQGSEA. The V end was cut by 6 bases, the J end by 4 bases, with 17 bases between. The CDR3 has 14 residues. The CDR3 bases are TGCAGCGTCCGCTCTGGGACGGGTCCAGATACGCAGTATTTT. This gives the protein CSVRSGTGPDTQYF.

This clonotype occurred many times. The chain combines TRBV2 with TRBJ2-2; D gene ambiguous. The V gene's germline CDR1 is SNHLY and CDR2 FYNNEI. The length of the CDR3 is 15 residues. Trimming shortened V by 5 bases and J by 2 bases, and 12 bases separated the two germline ends. The DNA of the CDR3 is TGTGCCAGCAGTCCGACCGGAGCAAACACCGGGGAGCTGTTTTTT. It codes for CASSPTGANTGELFF.

The chain carries TRBV7-6 and TRBJ2-7; D is possibly TRBD1 or TRBD2 (6 bases each). Germline values: CDR1 SGHVS, CDR2 FNYEAQ. Trimming cost V 5 bases and J 3 bases, with 11 bases left between them. The CDR3 contains 13 residues. The DNA of the CDR3 is TGTGCCAGCAGCGGAAAGGGGGGCTACGAGCAGTACTTC. Protein sequence: CASSGKGGYEQYF. Full variable domain (outside the CDR3, taken from reference TRBV7-6 and TRBJ2-7): GAGVSQSPRYKVTKRGQDVALRCDPISGHVSLYWYRQALGQGPEFLTYFNYEAQQDKSGLPNDRFSAERPEGSISTLTIQRTEQRDSAMYRCASSGKGGYEQYFGPGTRLTVT.

In its sample, this clonotype was seen a few times. The V gene is TRBV20-1, the J gene TRBJ2-1; 12 nucleotides line up with TRBD2. CDR1 is DFQATT, CDR2 SNEGSKA, per germline (reference sequence). The V gene end was trimmed by 6 bases and the J gene end by 7 bases; junction bases not matched to a gene: 10. The CDR3 totals 15 residues. The chain's CDR3 is CSATLAGGPRNEQFF. The DNA for the CDR3 is TGCAGTGCAACCCTAGCGGGGGGGCCAAGAAATGAGCAGTTCTTC.

V usage is TRBV7-3 and J usage is TRBJ1-5; no definite D call. This CDR3 has 13 residues. V lost 0 bases to trimming and J lost 7 bases, with 7 bases between them. CDR1 and CDR2 (germline): SGHTA, FQGTGA. CDR3 loop: CASSLTSTQPQHF. In DNA form, the CDR3 reads TGTGCCAGCAGCTTAACGTCAACCCAGCCCCAGCATTTT.

The chain recombines TRBV10-3 with TRBJ2-3; the D gene is possibly TRBD2 (5 bases). V lost 4 bases to trimming and J lost 4 bases, with 9 bases between them. The CDR3 consists of 13 residues. Germline loops: CDR1 ENHRY, CDR2 SYGVKD. CDR3 DNA: TGTGCCATCAGTGGGGTTAGCGCAGATACGCAGTATTTT. This encodes CAISGVSADTQYF.

The genes are TRBV3-1 and TRBJ2-6; the D gene could be TRBD1 or TRBD2 (5 bases each). The CDR3 extends over 17 amino acids. Trimming left V 4 bases short and J 4 bases short, with 17 bases between. Germline loops: CDR1 LGHDT, CDR2 YNNKEL (reference sequence). The CDR3 nucleotides read TGTGCCAGCAGCCCCACGGGACGCTTATGGGGGGCCAACGTCCTGACTTTC. Residues: CASSPTGRLWGANVLTF.

This clonotype has a count of ten or more. The rearrangement uses TRBV6-4 and TRBJ2-2; maybe TRBD1 (5 bases). Germline lookup yields CDR1 MRHNA and CDR2 SNTAGT. The V gene lost 3 bases and the J gene lost 6 bases, with 8 bases spanning the gap. The CDR3 loop spans 13 amino acids. The CDR3 sequence is CASSEDTPGELFF. CDR3 sequence (DNA): TGTGCCAGCAGTGAGGACACCCCCGGGGAGCTGTTTTTT.

The J gene is TRBJ2-5, the V gene TRBV12-3 or TRBV12-4, with D possibly matching TRBD2 (5 bases). The CDR3 extends over 13 amino acids. Trimming left V 4 bases short and J 4 bases short, with 10 bases between. Here the CDR3 reads CASSSLGRETQYF. The CDR3 DNA is TGTGCCAGCAGTTCGCTAGGGAGAGAGACCCAGTACTTC.

In its sample, this clonotype was seen many times. The rearrangement uses TRBV15 and TRBJ1-1; 8 bases are a match to TRBD1. CDR3 length equals 14 residues. Germline trimming cut 6 bases from V and 1 base from J; bases unmatched to any gene: 4. CDR1 is LNHNV, CDR2 YYDKDF, per germline (reference sequence). The CDR3 nucleotides are TGTGCCACCAGGAAGGACAGGGCGAACACTGAAGCTTTCTTT. It specifies CATRKDRANTEAFF.

A word on this clonotype: Germline is not matched at one junction end, which may reflect a read error. V usage is TRBV5-1 and J usage is TRBJ2-3; the D gene is possibly TRBD2 (6 bases). The CDR3 covers 13 residues. Germline loops: CDR1 SGHRS, CDR2 YFSETQ. CDR3 sequence reads: CATSPGRTDTQYF. The CDR3 nucleotides are TGCGCCACCAGCCCTGGGAGGACAGATACGCAGTATTTT.

Ten or more counts support this clonotype. The CDR3 spells CASSSPGGSDFGTQYF. The CDR3 nucleotides are TGTGCCAGCAGCTCCCCTGGCGGGAGTGACTTCGGTACGCAGTATTTT. The chain links TRBV7-9 to TRBJ2-3, with 7 bases that match TRBD2. The CDR3 runs 16 residues. The V and J ends lost 4 bases and 8 bases, in that order; junction bases with no gene match: 15. The V gene's germline CDR1 is SEHNR and CDR2 FQNEAQ (reference sequence).